What follows are 7 T cell receptor beta chains derived from one specimen sequenced in a study of blood T cells in healthy people across ages. Next came a second PCR, run for about 7 to 12 cycles, which used a sample-barcoded 5' primer along with a J-beta primer mix. TCRdb re-called the 5' RACE reads through MiXCR, storing one row per CDR3 protein. The repertoire consists of about 1.6 million distinct CDR3 sequences, with almost 35% occurring once and the leading ten covering approximately 11%. Input material: blood. The origin of the receptors is a woman between 25 and 40 years old in good health.

On this clonotype: The junction shows a germline mismatch at one end, possibly a read error. The chain joins TRBV2 to TRBJ2-3; 8 bases are a match to TRBD1. This CDR3 region has 15 residues. Germline values: CDR1 SNHLY, CDR2 FYNNEI. The CDR3 coding sequence is TGTGCCAGCAGGGACAGGGTGGTTGGATCAGATATGCAGTATTTT. Translated, it gives CASRDRVVGSDMQYF.

Concerning this clonotype itself: Since a much larger clone is just one base distant, this may be a read error. This chain uses TRBV10-3 with TRBJ2-1; 7 nucleotides align to TRBD2. Trimming cost V 6 bases and J 10 bases; bases outside gene matches: 12. Germline CDR1 ENHRY, CDR2 SYGVKD. This CDR3 is built from 14 residues. The CDR3 spells CAIREGLGPREQFF. For the CDR3, the DNA is TGTGCCATCAGGGAAGGACTAGGCCCTCGCGAGCAGTTCTTC.

The J gene is TRBJ2-5, the V gene TRBV2, with D unresolved. Per the germline V gene, CDR1 is SNHLY and CDR2 is FYNNEI. The CDR3 sequence is 11 residues long. V lost 7 bases and J lost 4, with 7 bases in between. The CDR3 spells CASTVRETQYF. CDR3 DNA: TGTGCCAGCACGGTCCGAGAGACCCAGTACTTC.

Points on this clonotype: A much larger clone differs by one base, so this may be a read error. The V call is TRBV29-1, the J call TRBJ2-5; D not resolved. TRBJ2-7 explains the end of the DNA better; the J call may be wrong. This CDR3 is 13 amino acids long. Looked up from germline, CDR1 is SQVTM and CDR2 is ANQGSEA. The CDR3 region is CSAGSGEYYEQYF. The CDR3 nucleotides are TGCAGCGCTGGGTCCGGAGAATACTACGAGCAGTACTTC.

Regarding this clonotype: At one end the junction does not follow the germline gene, possibly because of a read error. CDR3 residues: CASSLPGLAETDAQYF. The CDR3 DNA reads as TGTGCCAGCAGCCTACCGGGACTAGCGGAGACAGATGCGCAGTATTTT. The chain has TRBV4-2 and TRBJ2-3; 11 positions agree with TRBD2. The germline CDR1 and CDR2 sequences are LGHNA and YNFKEQ. The CDR3 is 16 residues long.

This clonotype turned up a few times. The chain combines TRBV2 with TRBJ2-7; D perhaps matches TRBD2 (5 bases). V lost 4 bases and J 7 bases, leaving 17 bases between the germline ends. Looked up from germline, CDR1 is SNHLY and CDR2 is FYNNEI. The CDR3 length is 14 residues. This CDR3 reads CASSGLGGTGEQYF. CDR3 bases: TGTGCCAGCAGTGGCCTCGGCGGCACGGGGGAGCAGTACTTC.

In this sample, this clonotype turned up a few times. The chain is built from TRBV15 and TRBJ1-2; 8 bases match TRBD1. J gave up 8 bases and V 0 bases, and 11 bases lay outside the gene matches. CDR1 is LNHNV and CDR2 is YYDKDF in the germline V gene (reference sequence). The CDR3 runs to 16 residues. The DNA for the CDR3 is TGTGCCACCAGCAGAGATTGGGACCAGGGGGCGGGAGGCTACACCTTC. This gives the protein CATSRDWDQGAGGYTF.